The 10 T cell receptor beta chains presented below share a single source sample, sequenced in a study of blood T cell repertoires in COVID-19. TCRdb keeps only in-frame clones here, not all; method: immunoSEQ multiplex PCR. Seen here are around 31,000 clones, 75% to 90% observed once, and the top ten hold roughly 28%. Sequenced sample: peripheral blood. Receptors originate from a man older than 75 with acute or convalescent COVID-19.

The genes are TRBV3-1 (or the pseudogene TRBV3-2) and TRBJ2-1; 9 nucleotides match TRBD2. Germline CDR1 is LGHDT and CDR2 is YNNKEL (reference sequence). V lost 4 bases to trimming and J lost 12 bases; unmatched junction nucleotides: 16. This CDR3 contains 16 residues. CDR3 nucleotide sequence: TGTGCCAGCAGCCGAGGAGAGGGAGCGGGAGGTTCTTGGCAGTTCTTC. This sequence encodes CASSRGEGAGGSWQFF.

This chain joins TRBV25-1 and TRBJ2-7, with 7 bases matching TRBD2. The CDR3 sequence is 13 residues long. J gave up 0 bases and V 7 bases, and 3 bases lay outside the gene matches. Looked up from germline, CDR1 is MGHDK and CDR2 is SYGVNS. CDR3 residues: CASNGGNSYEQYF. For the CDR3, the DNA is TGTGCCAGCAACGGGGGGAACTCCTACGAGCAGTACTTC.

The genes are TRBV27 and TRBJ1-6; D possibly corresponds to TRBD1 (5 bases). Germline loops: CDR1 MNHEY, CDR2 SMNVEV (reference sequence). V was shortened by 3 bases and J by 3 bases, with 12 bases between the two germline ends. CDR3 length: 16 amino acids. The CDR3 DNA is TGTGCCAGCAGTTTCCAACCTCAGGGCTATAATTCACCCCTCCACTTT. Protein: CASSFQPQGYNSPLHF.

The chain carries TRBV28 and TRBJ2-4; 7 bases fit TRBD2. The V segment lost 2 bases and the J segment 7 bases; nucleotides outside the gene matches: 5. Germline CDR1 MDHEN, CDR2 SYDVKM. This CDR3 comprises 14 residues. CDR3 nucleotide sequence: TGTGCCAGCAGTTTACCGGGGGGATGGAACATTCAGTACTTC. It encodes CASSLPGGWNIQYF.

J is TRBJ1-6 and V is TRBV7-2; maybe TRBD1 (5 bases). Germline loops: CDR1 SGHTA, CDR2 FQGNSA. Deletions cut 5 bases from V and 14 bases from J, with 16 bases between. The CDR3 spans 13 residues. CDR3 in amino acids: CASSPGGFRTLHF. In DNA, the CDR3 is TGTGCCAGCAGCCCCGGGGGGTTCAGAACCCTCCACTTT.

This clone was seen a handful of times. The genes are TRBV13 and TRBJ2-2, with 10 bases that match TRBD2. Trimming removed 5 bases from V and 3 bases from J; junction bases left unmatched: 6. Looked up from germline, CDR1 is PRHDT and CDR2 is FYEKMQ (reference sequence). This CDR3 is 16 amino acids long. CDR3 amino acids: CASSPRTSGYTGELFF. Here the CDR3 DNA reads TGTGCCAGCAGCCCACGGACTAGCGGCTACACCGGGGAGCTGTTTTTT.

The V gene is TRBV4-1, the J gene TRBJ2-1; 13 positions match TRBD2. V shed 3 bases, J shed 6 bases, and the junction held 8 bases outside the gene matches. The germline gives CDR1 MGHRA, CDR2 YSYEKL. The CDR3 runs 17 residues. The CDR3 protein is CASSHQGLAGLVNEQFF. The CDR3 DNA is TGCGCCAGCAGCCATCAGGGACTAGCGGGATTAGTCAATGAGCAGTTCTTC.

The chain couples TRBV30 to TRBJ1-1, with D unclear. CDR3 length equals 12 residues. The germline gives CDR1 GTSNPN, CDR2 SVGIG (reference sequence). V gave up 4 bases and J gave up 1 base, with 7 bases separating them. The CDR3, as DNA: TGTGCCTGGACAGACTGGAACACTGAAGCTTTCTTT. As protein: CAWTDWNTEAFF. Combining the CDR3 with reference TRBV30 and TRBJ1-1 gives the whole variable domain SQTIHQWPATLVQPVGSPLSLECTVEGTSNPNLYWYRQAAGRGLQLLFYSVGIGQISSEVPQNLSASRPQDRQFILSSKKLLLSDSGFYLCAWTDWNTEAFFGQGTRLTVV.

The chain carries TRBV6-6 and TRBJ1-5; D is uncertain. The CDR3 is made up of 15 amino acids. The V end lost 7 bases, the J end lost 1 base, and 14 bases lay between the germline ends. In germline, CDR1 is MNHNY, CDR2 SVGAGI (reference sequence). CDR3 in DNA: TGTGCCAGCACCACGGAGCACCTAAGCAATCAGCCCCAGCATTTT. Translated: CASTTEHLSNQPQHF.

The CDR3 reads CASSLFGIGYEQYF. In nucleotides, the CDR3 is TGTGCCAGCAGCCTATTCGGGATCGGCTACGAGCAGTACTTC. The chain couples TRBV3-1 (or the pseudogene TRBV3-2) to TRBJ2-7, with D possibly TRBD2 on 5 matching bases. Germline V gives CDR1 LGHDT, CDR2 YNNKEL (reference sequence). This CDR3 spans 14 amino acids. Trimming removed 4 bases from V and 3 bases from J, with 13 bases in between.